This T cell receptor beta chain emerged from a study of T cell repertoires in cytomegalovirus infection. Across the whole study: As its CMV epitopes, the study selected recently identified HLA-C-restricted and well-studied HLA-B-restricted targets. An indication of both CMV infection and matching HLA type came from public TCR beta signatures. Points from the study as a whole: Cumulated frequencies of public TCR beta families served to identify carriers of CMV plus the relevant HLA. There were HLA-C-restricted CMV-specific TCR beta clonotypes dominating the ex vivo response.

In this sample, this clonotype turned up a few times. The antigen is unknown. Losses at the gene ends were 5 bases for V and 3 bases for J; bases not matched to a gene: 5. CDR3 length: 14 amino acids. TCRdb called the reads again in MiXCR, with one record for every CDR3 protein. The data hold roughly 69,000 distinct CDR3 sequences, with roughly 21% observed a single time. The genes are TRBV12-3 or TRBV12-4 and TRBJ2-5; 8 bases align to TRBD2. This specimen consisted of CD8+ T cells from cultured PBMCs, obtained from culture after CMV antigen stimulation. The TCR was taken from a human donor in good health (CMV status not recorded). Some clones in this sample may be carry-over from other donors' samples. The CDR3 here is CASSVAGGEETQYF. As DNA, the CDR3 is TGTGCCAGCAGTGTCGCGGGGGGCGAAGAGACCCAGTACTTC.